Given below is one TCR beta chain in context. Its antigen is not identified. The data were obtained in a study of response to subunit inactivated influenza vaccine. Trimming pared 7 bases from V and 2 bases from J, leaving 18 bases between. Germline CDR1 is MNHEY and CDR2 is SMNVEV (reference sequence). The CDR3 has 15 residues. Study results and limitations: T cells newly recruited by each seasonal influenza vaccination are few, the authors suggested.

TCRdb fed the RT-PCR reads into MiXCR, producing one record per CDR3 protein. Found here are about 190,000 distinct CDR3 sequences, roughly 14% of them singletons; the top ten hold 26%. The material was CD8+ T cells sorted from PBMCs, obtained approximately 5 days after vaccination. The rearrangement links TRBV27 to TRBJ2-7; TRBD2 might be the D (5 bases). The TCR sequence derives from a man in his fifties who received an inactivated influenza vaccine. CDR3 coding DNA: TGTGCCAGCACCCCGATCTACGCGGGCACCTACGAGCAGTACTTC. This sequence encodes CASTPIYAGTYEQYF.